The rows below give T cell receptor beta chains drawn from one sample of a study of beta chain features in type 1 diabetes. This table comes from immunoSEQ multiplex PCR, and its TCRdb copy is limited to in-frame clones, with some not included. The table has approximately 170,000 clones, approximately 7.8% seen once. Sample: central memory CD4+ T cells from blood. Receptors were obtained from a woman in her thirties or forties with type 1 diabetes. The CDR3 runs from the conserved cysteine through the conserved F or W. Fields, in order: clone size, D gene, J gene, CDR3 length, V gene, CDR3 DNA, CDR3 protein. A D gene is named only where the DNA matches it firmly. Size is stated for part of the rows, as once, few or many counts, or as a class when the clone is expanded.

few,NA,TRBJ1-2,14,TRBV5-4,TGTGCCAGCAGCTGGGCCGGGGAACTCTATGGCTACACCTTC,CASSWAGELYGYTF
NA,NA,TRBJ1-2,13,TRBV29-1,TGCAGCGTTGTGGAGGGCAGTAATTATGGCTACACCTTC,CSVVEGSNYGYTF
NA,TRBD2,TRBJ2-1,15,TRBV9,TGTGCCAGCAGCCCCGGGACTAGCGGGTGGGAATGGCAGTTCTTC,CASSPGTSGWEWQFF
many,NA,TRBJ2-4,11,TRBV2,TGTGCCAGCACGGAGGTGAACATTCAGTACTTC,CASTEVNIQYF
few,NA,TRBJ2-7,15,TRBV5-1,TGCGCCAGCAGCTTCTTTGGGGGCCCCGGCGAAGAGCAGTACTTC,CASSFFGGPGEEQYF
once,TRBD1,TRBJ1-6,13,TRBV6-6,TGTGCCAGCTGGGACAGGGAAGAAGCACCCCTCCACTTT,CASWDREEAPLHF
NA,TRBD1,TRBJ2-7,14,TRBV11-2,TGTGCCTCGGGACAGGGGGCAAGTTTCTACGAGCAGTACTTC,CASGQGASFYEQYF
few,NA,TRBJ2-1,16,TRBV14,TGTGCCAGCAGCCAAGTTTCAGGGGTGGAGTACAATGAGCAGTTCTTC,CASSQVSGVEYNEQFF
few,TRBD2,TRBJ2-5,16,TRBV28,TGTGCCAGCAGTTTTGGACTAGCGGGAGGGGAAGAGACCCAGTACTTC,CASSFGLAGGEETQYF
NA,TRBD2,TRBJ2-7,18,TRBV30,TGTGCCTGGAGTGTACTCAGGACTAGCGGGCCGAGCTCCTACGAGCAGTACTTC,CAWSVLRTSGPSSYEQYF
NA,NA,TRBJ2-5,14,TRBV6-5,TGTGCCAGCAGGCCCGGTCGACTGACGGAGACCCAGTACTTC,CASRPGRLTETQYF
NA,NA,TRBJ2-2,15,TRBV6-5,TGTGCCAGCAGCCGCACGGCGGACGACGGAGGGAGCCTGTTTTTT,CASSRTADDGGSLFF
NA,NA,TRBJ2-5,12,TRBV18,TGTGCCAGCTCACTCGCCGGGGAGACCCAGTACTTC,CASSLAGETQYF
many,NA,TRBJ1-6,12,TRBV28,TGTGCCAGCGGGACAAATAATTCACCCCTCCACTTT,CASGTNNSPLHF
few,NA,TRBJ2-7,12,TRBV18,TGTGCCAGCTCCCCTCGCGGCGACGAGCAGTACTTC,CASSPRGDEQYF
NA,NA,TRBJ1-4,16,TRBV4-3,TGCGCCAGCAGCCAAGATCGAGGGACAAGAACCGAAAAACTGTTTTTT,CASSQDRGTRTEKLFF
NA,NA,TRBJ2-1,16,TRBV7-9,TGTGCCAGCAGCTTATTGAGCGGGCCAGCCTACAATGAGCAGTTCTTC,CASSLLSGPAYNEQFF
few,NA,TRBJ2-3,14,TRBV6-6,TGTGCCAGCAGGCAAGGAGTTTACACAGATACGCAGTATTTT,CASRQGVYTDTQYF
NA,TRBD1,TRBJ2-1,12,TRBV7-2,TGTGCCGGGGGACAGGGCAATGATGAGCAGTTCTTC,CAGGQGNDEQFF
NA,NA,TRBJ2-3,12,TRBV29-1,TGCAGCGTTGAAGATAGAACAGATACGCAGTATTTT,CSVEDRTDTQYF
few,NA,TRBJ2-5,13,TRBV7-3,TGTGCCAGCAGCTTAGGAGATAGGGAGACCCAGTACTTC,CASSLGDRETQYF
NA,NA,TRBJ1-2,14,TRBV27,TGTGCCAGCAGGGGGGGGGTATTCAACTATGGCTACACCTTC,CASRGGVFNYGYTF
many,TRBD1,TRBJ1-2,13,TRBV30,TGTGCCTGGAGGCCGACAGGGCACTATGGCTACACCTTC,CAWRPTGHYGYTF
few,TRBD2,TRBJ2-1,16,TRBV5-4,TGTGCCAGCAGCTTGAGTGGTAGCGGGAGGGTCGATGAGCAGTTCTTC,CASSLSGSGRVDEQFF
NA,TRBD1,TRBJ1-4,16,TRBV14,TGTGCCAGCAGCCGATTTACAGGGGCCGATGGTGAAAAACTGTTTTTT,CASSRFTGADGEKLFF
NA,NA,TRBJ1-1,14,TRBV9,TGTGCCAGCAGCGTTGACCCGGAGGGCACTGAAGCTTTCTTT,CASSVDPEGTEAFF
few,TRBD2,TRBJ2-1,13,TRBV28,TGTGCCACCAGCGGGGGGGCGGGCAATGAGCAGTTCTTC,CATSGGAGNEQFF
many,TRBD1,TRBJ1-5,15,TRBV19,TGTGCCAGTAGTATAGGAGGGACAGACAATCAGCCCCAGCATTTT,CASSIGGTDNQPQHF
NA,NA,TRBJ2-7,13,TRBV28,TGTGCCAGCAGGGCAGGGGTCGCCTACGAGCAGTACTTC,CASRAGVAYEQYF
few,TRBD1,TRBJ1-5,14,TRBV15,TGTGCCACCAGCAGGGACAGGGCTGATCAGCCCCAGCATTTT,CATSRDRADQPQHF
NA,NA,TRBJ1-2,12,TRBV19,TGTGCCAGTAGTATGGCACTATATGGCTACACCTTC,CASSMALYGYTF
NA,TRBD1,TRBJ2-7,12,TRBV6-5,TGTGCCAGTAAACAGGGGGCACACGAGCAGTACTTC,CASKQGAHEQYF
few,TRBD1,TRBJ1-4,15,TRBV5-6,TGTGCCAGCAGCGGAACAGGGGGTAGAAATGAAAAACTGTTTTTT,CASSGTGGRNEKLFF
NA,TRBD1,TRBJ2-1,14,TRBV7-2,TGTGCCAGCAGCTCGGACAGGAGTGTGAATGAGCAGTTCTTC,CASSSDRSVNEQFF
many,NA,TRBJ2-1,14,TRBV15,TGTGCCACCAGCAGAGATGGCGGGACGGCTGAGCAGTTCTTC,CATSRDGGTAEQFF
many,NA,TRBJ1-1,14,TRBV7-3,TGTGCCAGCAGCCTACTGACAGTGAACACTGAAGCTTTCTTT,CASSLLTVNTEAFF
NA,NA,TRBJ2-1,15,TRBV5-1,TGCGCCAGCAGTCAGGCCGCCAGCTCCTACAATGAGCAGTTCTTC,CASSQAASSYNEQFF
NA,TRBD2,TRBJ2-1,18,TRBV11-2,TGTGCCAGCAGCTTGGGAAGTCTAGCGGGAGGTTACGTTGGTGAGCAGTTCTTC,CASSLGSLAGGYVGEQFF
NA,TRBD2,TRBJ2-5,15,TRBV6-1,TGTGCCAGCAGGGGTATCACCGGGACTACCTCGACCCAGTACTTC,CASRGITGTTSTQYF
NA,NA,TRBJ2-6,16,TRBV18,TGTGCCAGCTCACTATCAGCGAGCTCTGGGGCCAACGTCCTGACTTTC,CASSLSASSGANVLTF
few,NA,TRBJ2-4,11,TRBV20-1,TGCAGTGCTAGAGGGGAGGCCTCAGCGTGCTTC,CSARGEASACF
few,TRBD2,TRBJ2-1,17,TRBV4-3,TGCGCCAGCACCCGTAGCGGGAGCTCCTCGACCTACAATGAGCAGTTCTTC,CASTRSGSSSTYNEQFF
few,NA,TRBJ1-6,14,TRBV27,TGTGCCAGCAGAAGCGTGGAAGATAATTCACCCCTCCACTTT,CASRSVEDNSPLHF
few,TRBD2,TRBJ2-7,16,TRBV10-3,TGTGCCATCAGTGGGGTTCTGAATAGCGGGAGCTACGAGCAGTACTTC,CAISGVLNSGSYEQYF
few,TRBD1,TRBJ2-5,14,TRBV7-2,TGTGCCAGCAGCCCACGCGGACAGGTGGAGACCCAGTACTTC,CASSPRGQVETQYF
NA,TRBD1,TRBJ2-7,14,TRBV19,TGTGCCAGGGTCTCCCCCGGGACAGGCTACGAGCAGTACTTC,CARVSPGTGYEQYF
few,TRBD2,TRBJ2-5,16,TRBV7-2,TGTGCCAGCAGCTTAGACGCTAGCGGGAGAGGGGAGACCCAGTACTTC,CASSLDASGRGETQYF
NA,NA,TRBJ1-2,14,TRBV21-1,TGTGCCAGCAGCCCCCTGGGACAGAACTATGGCTACACCTTC,CASSPLGQNYGYTF